These 32 T cell receptor beta chains were all obtained from the same sample, sequenced in a study of human thymus T cells. TCRdb's table, derived via immunoSEQ multiplex PCR, lists solely in-frame clones and lacks some. The table lists under 70,000 clones, over 85% of them singletons. The source material was blood. The receptors were gathered from a boy in the first two years of life with a congenital heart defect but otherwise immunologically healthy.

The gene calls are TRBV7-9 and TRBJ2-3, with 8 nucleotides matching TRBD1. This CDR3 has 14 residues. Germline V lookup: CDR1 SEHNR, CDR2 FQNEAQ (reference sequence). V gave up 4 bases and J gave up 1 base; unmatched junction bases: 1. The CDR3 region has the DNA TGTGCCAGCAGCTCGGACAGGGGCACAGATACGCAGTATTTT. This sequence encodes CASSSDRGTDTQYF. Using reference TRBV7-9 and TRBJ2-3 for the parts outside the CDR3, the full variable domain is DTGVSQNPRHKITKRGQNVTFRCDPISEHNRLYWYRQTLGQGPEFLTYFQNEAQLEKSRLLSDRFSAERPKGSFSTLEIQRTEQGDSAMYLCASSSDRGTDTQYFGPGTRLTVL.

The chain combines TRBV4-3 with TRBJ2-7; TRBD1 matches 8 bases. This CDR3 is built from 15 residues. The V gene's germline CDR1 is LGHNA and CDR2 YSLEER. V dropped 0 bases and J dropped 7; count of bases not matched to a gene: 8. Here the CDR3 DNA reads TGCGCCAGCAGCCAAGATGCCCAGGGGGCGCGGGAGCAGTACTTC. Protein product: CASSQDAQGAREQYF.

The sample holds a few counts of this clone. V is TRBV28 and J is TRBJ2-3; possible D gene TRBD1, 6 bases. The CDR3 covers 14 residues. V was trimmed by 3 bases and J by 5 bases, leaving 12 bases between them. From germline, CDR1 is MDHEN and CDR2 SYDVKM. The CDR3 loop reads CASSFLLRGDTQYF. CDR3 in DNA: TGTGCCAGCAGTTTCCTTCTCAGGGGAGATACGCAGTATTTT.

The rearrangement uses TRBV27 and TRBJ2-2; 7 bases match TRBD1. CDR1 is MNHEY, CDR2 SMNVEV, per germline (reference sequence). The CDR3 has 17 residues. V trimming: 2 bases; J trimming: 2 bases; junction bases outside the gene matches: 8. DNA for the CDR3: TGTGCCAGCAGTTTACGCCGAACAGGGGCTAACACCGGGGAGCTGTTTTTT. Translating it yields CASSLRRTGANTGELFF.

The rearrangement uses TRBV9 and TRBJ2-4; 8 bases align to TRBD2. This CDR3 region has 15 residues. The V gene end was trimmed by 4 bases and the J gene end by 5 bases; junction bases not matched to a gene: 8. Germline V gene sequence: CDR1 SGDLS, CDR2 YYNGEE. CDR3 region: CASSPHGGAQNIQYF. The CDR3 DNA follows: TGTGCCAGCAGCCCACACGGGGGGGCCCAAAACATTCAGTACTTC.

J is TRBJ2-3 and V is TRBV6-1, with TRBD2 matching over 9 bases. V lost 2 bases, J lost 5 bases, and 5 bases stayed unmatched. The germline V gene has CDR1 MNHNS and CDR2 SASEGT. The CDR3 totals 15 residues. The CDR3 sequence: CASSESGGPKDTQYF. Written as DNA, the CDR3 is TGTGCCAGCAGTGAAAGCGGGGGGCCCAAAGATACGCAGTATTTT.

J is TRBJ2-3 and V is TRBV20-1; no firm D call. V was clipped by 3 bases and J by 3 bases, with 4 bases between them. There are 11 residues in the CDR3. Germline lookup yields CDR1 DFQATT and CDR2 SNEGSKA (reference sequence). The CDR3 bases are TGCAGTGCTAGCGGGACAGATACGCAGTATTTT. It specifies CSASGTDTQYF.

CDR3 in DNA: TGTGCCAGCAGCTTGGCCGGGGGGGAGCTGTTTTTT. Its translation is CASSLAGGELFF. The chain recombines TRBV5-6 with TRBJ2-2; the D is unclear. V was cut by 0 bases and J by 8 bases, with 5 bases left in between. The germline V gene encodes CDR1 SGHDT and CDR2 YYEEEE. The CDR3 is made up of 12 amino acids.

The chain recombines TRBV14 with TRBJ2-2; D ambiguous. Germline lookup yields CDR1 SGHDN and CDR2 FVKESK. Deletions cut 1 base from V and 5 bases from J, with 5 bases between. The CDR3 contains 13 residues. This CDR3 reads CASSQVTTGELFF. The DNA of the CDR3 is TGTGCCAGCAGCCAAGTAACTACCGGGGAGCTGTTTTTT.

CDR3 coding DNA: TGTGCCAGCAGCTTTAGCAGGGGGGTTGGCTACACCTTC. It yields the protein CASSFSRGVGYTF. The V gene is TRBV7-2, the J gene TRBJ1-2, with TRBD1 identical over 7 bases. The CDR3 is 13 amino acids. CDR1 and CDR2 from the germline V gene are SGHTA and FQGNSA. Trimming cost V 3 bases and J 7 bases; bases outside gene matches: 5.

This clone was detected only once. V gene TRBV4-3 combines with J gene TRBJ1-2, with D possibly matching TRBD1 (5 bases). CDR1 and CDR2 from the germline V gene are LGHNA and YSLEER. This CDR3 has 16 residues. The V end lost 2 bases, the J end lost 3 bases, and 16 bases lay between the germline ends. Written as DNA, the CDR3 is TGCGCCAGCAGCCAACATCTTATCGCCAGGGACTATGGCTACACCTTC. Its translation is CASSQHLIARDYGYTF.

The rearrangement joins TRBV7-8 to TRBJ2-2; D may be TRBD1 (6 bases). In germline, CDR1 is SGHVS, CDR2 FQNEAQ. The CDR3 has 15 amino acids. The V end was cut by 4 bases, the J end by 1 base, with 10 bases between. As DNA, the CDR3 is TGTGCCAGCAGCTCTCGGGACAAGAACACCGGGGAGCTGTTTTTT. This codes for CASSSRDKNTGELFF.

The gene calls are TRBV4-2 and TRBJ2-3, with D perhaps being TRBD1 or TRBD2 (5 bases each). CDR3 size: 14 residues. Per the germline V gene, CDR1 is LGHNA and CDR2 is YNFKEQ. Trimming took 8 bases from V and 0 from J, leaving 12 bases between them. For the CDR3, the DNA is TGTGCCAGCGGACGGGGCCCTAGCACAGATACGCAGTATTTT. The encoded protein is CASGRGPSTDTQYF.

The rearrangement uses TRBV30 and TRBJ1-1; D gene uncertain. Germline loops: CDR1 GTSNPN, CDR2 SVGIG (reference sequence). Trimming left V 2 bases short and J 1 base short, with 11 bases between. The CDR3 covers 14 residues. Here the CDR3 DNA reads TGTGCCTGGAGTAATGGGTGGGGGAACACTGAAGCTTTCTTT. Protein sequence: CAWSNGWGNTEAFF.

The V call is TRBV2, the J call TRBJ1-1, with a tentative D call TRBD1 (5 bases). This CDR3 is built from 14 residues. From germline, CDR1 is SNHLY and CDR2 FYNNEI. Between the trimmed V and J ends, which lost 6 bases and 10 bases, there was a span of 21 bases. Here the CDR3 reads CASRDARDYRAAFF. In DNA, the CDR3 is TGTGCCAGCAGGGACGCCCGGGACTATCGGGCAGCTTTCTTT.

This clone has only one observation. The rearrangement joins TRBV5-4 to TRBJ2-2, with TRBD2 matching over 8 bases. Germline V gene lookup returns CDR1 SGHNT and CDR2 YYREEE (reference sequence). V was clipped by 4 bases and J by 2 bases; unmatched bases: 4. This CDR3 is built from 15 residues. The DNA of the CDR3 is TGTGCCAGCAGCCCCGGGGGGGCAAACACCGGGGAGCTGTTTTTT. Translated: CASSPGGANTGELFF.

The rearrangement joins TRBV6-5 to TRBJ2-7, with D possibly matching TRBD2 (6 bases). CDR3 size: 14 residues. V lost 0 bases and J 2 bases, leaving 8 bases between the germline ends. Germline assignment: CDR1 MNHEY and CDR2 SVGAGI. CDR3 region: CASSYSRTTYEQYF. The CDR3 region has the DNA TGTGCCAGCAGTTACTCAAGGACTACCTACGAGCAGTACTTC.

The rearrangement links TRBV29-1 to TRBJ1-1, with 8 bases aligning to TRBD1. Germline CDR1 is SQVTM and CDR2 is ANQGSEA. This CDR3 has 11 residues. V lost 8 bases and J lost 5; bases outside the gene matches: 4. The CDR3 DNA reads as TGCAGCACATGGACAGGGACTGAAGCTTTCTTT. It is translated as CSTWTGTEAFF.

The chain has TRBV10-3 and TRBJ1-1, with 12 bases fitting TRBD1. Trimming at V came to 4 bases and at J to 4 bases, leaving 7 bases not matched to a gene. Germline V CDR1 and CDR2: ENHRY, SYGVKD. CDR3 length: 16 residues. In DNA form, the CDR3 reads TGTGCCATCAGTGTTATCGGGACAGGGGGCCCCACTGAAGCTTTCTTT. This sequence encodes CAISVIGTGGPTEAFF.

The chain recombines TRBV4-2 with TRBJ2-7; 13 bases are a match to TRBD2. J was trimmed by 1 base and V by 0 bases; bases with no gene match: 3. Germline V gene data show CDR1 as LGHNA and CDR2 as YNFKEQ. The CDR3 loop spans 17 amino acids. The CDR3 is CASSQDLLAGGSYEQYF. DNA for the CDR3: TGTGCCAGCAGCCAAGATCTACTAGCGGGGGGGTCCTACGAGCAGTACTTC.

This clone was found once. The chain couples TRBV9 to TRBJ2-1, with a possible D match to TRBD2 (6 bases). Germline lookup yields CDR1 SGDLS and CDR2 YYNGEE. Trimming removed 0 bases from V and 3 bases from J, with 10 bases in between. There are 15 residues in the CDR3. As DNA, the CDR3 is TGTGCCAGCAGCGTAGCGGGGGTCCACTACAATGAGCAGTTCTTC. It codes for CASSVAGVHYNEQFF.

The rearrangement uses TRBV12-5 and TRBJ2-3; D not resolved. V was trimmed by 4 bases and J by 6 bases, leaving 5 bases between them. Germline V gene sequence: CDR1 LGHNT, CDR2 FRNRAP. This CDR3 has 11 residues. The CDR3 sequence is CASGSGDTQYF. The CDR3 DNA is TGTGCTAGTGGTTCTGGGGATACGCAGTATTTT.

The V and J genes are TRBV5-4 and TRBJ1-5, with TRBD1 matching over 10 bases. The CDR3 loop spans 17 amino acids. Germline CDR1 and CDR2: SGHNT and YYREEE (reference sequence). V trimming: 2 bases; J trimming: 6 bases; junction bases outside the gene matches: 11. Here the CDR3 DNA reads TGTGCCAGCAGCTTCCTTCTCCCGGGACAGGGGAGTCAGCCCCAGCATTTT. It translates to CASSFLLPGQGSQPQHF.

V gene TRBV21-1 combines with J gene TRBJ2-5; the table gives TRBD2 as D, unverified against the DNA. TRBV21-1 is shown as a pseudogene. CDR3 length: 18 residues. CDR3 loop: CASSKDERGGKLQETQYF. The CDR3 nucleotides are TGTGCCAGCAGCAAAGACGAGCGGGGGGGTAAACTTCAAGAGACCCAGTACTTC.

The V and J genes are TRBV10-2 and TRBJ1-2; possible D gene TRBD1, 6 bases. V was trimmed by 6 bases and J by 2 bases, leaving 16 bases between them. This CDR3 comprises 15 residues. In germline, CDR1 is WSHSY, CDR2 SAAADI. CDR3: CASSHLGGANYGYTF. CDR3 DNA: TGCGCCAGCAGCCACCTGGGGGGGGCGAACTATGGCTACACCTTC.

V is TRBV5-1 and J is TRBJ2-5; 11 nucleotides agree with TRBD2. The CDR3 has 16 residues. Germline loops: CDR1 SGHRS, CDR2 YFSETQ. Trimming at V came to 1 base and at J to 4 bases, leaving 6 bases not matched to a gene. The CDR3 sequence: CASSLTSGSRGETQYF. Written as DNA, the CDR3 is TGCGCCAGCAGCTTGACTAGCGGGAGCAGGGGAGAGACCCAGTACTTC.

In its sample, this clone was seen once. This chain connects TRBV7-9 to TRBJ2-3, with D possibly being TRBD2 (6 bases). Per the germline V gene, CDR1 is SEHNR and CDR2 is FQNEAQ (reference sequence). Trimming cost V 1 base and J 0 bases, with 11 bases left between them. The CDR3 covers 16 residues. The DNA of the CDR3 is TGTGCCAGCAGCTTAGTCGCGGGGCCTAGCACAGATACGCAGTATTTT. Its protein is CASSLVAGPSTDTQYF.

The rearrangement joins TRBV5-4 to TRBJ2-5; weak D call: TRBD2 (7 bases). V was cut by 6 bases and J by 2 bases, with 17 bases left in between. Per germline, CDR1 SGHNT and CDR2 YYREEE (reference sequence). This CDR3 is built from 15 residues. In DNA form, the CDR3 reads TGTGCCAGCAATGATGGGGGGGGGCGTCAAGAGACCCAGTACTTC. Translation gives CASNDGGGRQETQYF.

The CDR3 sequence: CAWSTGGIREQYF. For the CDR3, the DNA is TGTGCCTGGAGTACGGGGGGAATTCGCGAGCAGTACTTC. V usage is TRBV30 and J usage is TRBJ2-7, with 7 bases that match TRBD2. This CDR3 region has 13 residues. Trimming at V came to 2 bases and at J to 6 bases, leaving 7 bases not matched to a gene. Germline V gene sequence: CDR1 GTSNPN, CDR2 SVGIG (reference sequence).

This chain uses TRBV7-2 with TRBJ1-2, with D perhaps matching TRBD1 (5 bases). Germline CDR1 is SGHTA and CDR2 is FQGNSA. The ends were cut back, 4 bases at V and 3 bases at J, with 24 bases in the middle. This CDR3 region has 18 residues. In nucleotides, the CDR3 is TGTGCCAGCAGCTCAGCCTCCCGGGGGTACGGCCGCTACTATGGCTACACCTTC. Translated, it gives CASSSASRGYGRYYGYTF.

A remark on this clone: At one boundary the junction diverges from the germline segment, which might be a read error. This chain uses TRBV7-7 with TRBJ1-5; D perhaps matches TRBD1 (5 bases). The CDR3 sequence is 15 residues long. CDR1 and CDR2 from the germline V gene are SSHAT and FNYEAQ (reference sequence). As DNA, the CDR3 is TGTGCTAGCAGCTTAGTTGACGGGGCGACTCAGCCCCAGCATTTT. It yields the protein CASSLVDGATQPQHF.

The genes are TRBV27 and TRBJ1-6; 11 bases line up with TRBD1. The CDR3 contains 18 residues. Germline CDR1 MNHEY, CDR2 SMNVEV (reference sequence). Trimming took 1 base from V and 5 from J; bases not matched to a gene: 7. The CDR3 DNA sequence: TGTGCCAGCAGTTTATTCCCCCCGGGACAGGGGGATAATTCACCCCTCCACTTT. Protein product: CASSLFPPGQGDNSPLHF.